This T cell receptor (beta chain) was sequenced in a study of shared clonotypes between healthy human individuals. Clones were sequenced by immunoSEQ multiplex PCR, and TCRdb holds only the in-frame ones, with some missing. The sample shows around 2.5 million clones, roughly 93% of them seen only once. Trimming removed 5 bases from V and 1 base from J, with 11 bases in between. CDR1 and CDR2 (germline): SGHTA, FQGNSA. The CDR3 consists of 14 residues. The receptor's source is a man between 18 and 35 years old in good health. Some clones in this sample may be carry-over from other donors' samples. The chain links TRBV7-2 to TRBJ1-1; no clear D gene. The sequenced sample consisted of naive CD4+ T cells from PBMCs. The subset here: CD45RA+ positively selected. CDR3 amino acids: CASSPPDRNTEAFF. For the CDR3, the DNA is TGTGCCAGCAGCCCCCCGGACCGGAACACTGAAGCTTTCTTT.